Below are 26 T cell receptor beta chains sequenced from a single sample in a study of cytomegalovirus exposure and HLA in healthy donors. Using immunoSEQ multiplex PCR, the repertoire was profiled, and TCRdb retains in-frame clones only, with some absent. Here the sample spans some 38,000 clones, roughly 91% being singletons. The sequencing input was PBMCs. The source of these receptors is a man aged 18-30 years in good health and CMV-seronegative.

The chain is built from TRBV4-2 and TRBJ2-3; 8 positions agree with TRBD1. The ends lost 4 bases at V and 0 bases at J; junction bases unmatched: 6. The CDR3 loop spans 16 amino acids. Germline V lookup: CDR1 LGHNA, CDR2 YNFKEQ. In DNA, the CDR3 is TGTGCCAGCAGCCCAGGGGGCGGGACTAGCACAGATACGCAGTATTTT. The encoded protein is CASSPGGGTSTDTQYF.

The rearrangement links TRBV7-2 to TRBJ2-1; 10 bases line up with TRBD2. This CDR3 is built from 15 residues. Germline V gene data show CDR1 as SGHTA and CDR2 as FQGNSA. Unmatched junction bases numbered 5, after V lost 2 bases and J lost 7 bases. In nucleotides, the CDR3 is TGTGCCAGCAGCTTACAAGCGGGGGGGCCGAATGAGCAGTTCTTC. Its protein is CASSLQAGGPNEQFF.

V gene TRBV28 combines with J gene TRBJ2-5, with TRBD2 matching 11 bases. This CDR3 is built from 18 residues. Germline V gene data show CDR1 as MDHEN and CDR2 as SYDVKM. The trim removed 4 bases at V and 5 bases at J, leaving 15 bases unmatched. This chain's CDR3 is CASSSGWGSGRAGETQYF. DNA for the CDR3: TGTGCCAGCAGTTCCGGATGGGGTAGCGGGAGGGCGGGGGAGACCCAGTACTTC.

The V call is TRBV9, the J call TRBJ1-2; D gene unclear. The CDR3 is 13 residues long. The germline V gene has CDR1 SGDLS and CDR2 YYNGEE. The V end lost 3 bases, the J end lost 7 bases, and 13 bases lay between the germline ends. DNA of the CDR3: TGTGCCAGCAGCGCGAGCCTGGGCACTGGCTACACCTTC. This encodes CASSASLGTGYTF.

This sequence joins TRBV6-5 and TRBJ2-1; the D gene is possibly TRBD1 (5 bases). V shed 2 bases and J shed 6 bases, with 17 bases lying between them. CDR1 is MNHEY and CDR2 is SVGAGI in the germline V gene. The CDR3 is 16 residues long. The DNA of the CDR3 is TGTGCCAGCAGTTACCTGGGGTCAGGGAAGGGCAATGAGCAGTTCTTC. Translation: CASSYLGSGKGNEQFF.

The rearrangement links TRBV7-8 to TRBJ1-4; the D gene is possibly TRBD1 (5 bases). Germline CDR1 is SGHVS and CDR2 is FQNEAQ. This CDR3 spans 16 amino acids. V lost 1 base, J lost 7 bases, and 16 bases lay in between. The CDR3 here is CASSLVGRGTSEKLFF. The DNA of the CDR3 is TGTGCCAGCAGCTTAGTGGGTCGGGGGACGAGTGAAAAACTGTTTTTT. Looking up the rest from reference TRBV7-8 and TRBJ1-4 gives the full variable domain: GAGVSQSPRYKVAKRGQDVALRCDPISGHVSLFWYQQALGQGPEFLTYFQNEAQLDKSGLPSDRFFAERPEGSVSTLKIQRTQQEDSAVYLCASSLVGRGTSEKLFFGSGTQLSVL.

The rearrangement links TRBV5-1 to TRBJ1-2; 9 nucleotides agree with TRBD1. The CDR3 is 18 amino acids. From germline, CDR1 is SGHRS and CDR2 YFSETQ. V trimming: 0 bases; J trimming: 4 bases; junction bases outside the gene matches: 13. CDR3 residues: CASSLGTGGARPLYGYTF. CDR3 in DNA: TGCGCCAGCAGCTTGGGTACAGGGGGCGCCAGACCACTCTATGGCTACACCTTC.

The rearrangement uses TRBV19 and TRBJ2-1; 7 nucleotides line up with TRBD2. This CDR3 has 14 residues. Germline values: CDR1 LNHDA, CDR2 SQIVND (reference sequence). Trimming at V came to 5 bases and at J to 5 bases, leaving 6 bases not matched to a gene. The CDR3 DNA sequence: TGTGCCAGTAGTCCCCCGGGACTACACAATGAGCAGTTCTTC. As protein: CASSPPGLHNEQFF.

The chain uses TRBV18 and TRBJ2-7; D gene uncertain. Germline V gene lookup returns CDR1 KGHSH and CDR2 LQKENI. The ends were cut back, 3 bases at V and 0 bases at J, with 6 bases in the middle. This CDR3 has 13 amino acids. The CDR3, as DNA: TGTGCCAGCTCACCCTACTCCTCCTACGAGCAGTACTTC. This codes for CASSPYSSYEQYF.

The chain combines TRBV9 with TRBJ1-1, with D hard to call. CDR3 size: 14 residues. V lost 4 bases and J 5 bases, leaving 15 bases between the germline ends. CDR1 SGDLS and CDR2 YYNGEE come from the germline V gene. The CDR3 DNA reads as TGTGCCAGCAGCCACCGGGGTAGGGAGACTGAAGCTTTCTTT. Protein product: CASSHRGRETEAFF.

The CDR3 here is CASSASTGTETQYF. CDR3 sequence (DNA): TGTGCCAGCAGCGCCTCGACAGGGACCGAGACCCAGTACTTC. The chain couples TRBV9 to TRBJ2-5; 7 bases fit TRBD1. The V gene end was trimmed by 3 bases and the J gene end by 5 bases; junction bases not matched to a gene: 7. This CDR3 has 14 amino acids. In germline, CDR1 is SGDLS, CDR2 YYNGEE.

The gene calls are TRBV28 and TRBJ2-7, with no clear D. Germline loops: CDR1 MDHEN, CDR2 SYDVKM. Trimming removed 5 bases at V and 0 bases at J, with 8 bases between. CDR3 length equals 13 residues. CDR3 in DNA: TGTGCCAGCAGTACCATCTACTCCTACGAGCAGTACTTC. Residues: CASSTIYSYEQYF. Full variable domain (missing parts from reference TRBV28 and TRBJ2-7): DVKVTQSSRYLVKRTGEKVFLECVQDMDHENMFWYRQDPGLGLRLIYFSYDVKMKEKGDIPEGYSVSREKKERFSLILESASTNQTSMYLCASSTIYSYEQYFGPGTRLTVT.

This chain links TRBV6-1 with TRBJ1-2; D might be TRBD1 (5 bases). The CDR3 totals 14 residues. The germline V and J ends were trimmed by 4 bases and 0 bases, with 9 bases remaining between them. The V gene's germline CDR1 is MNHNS and CDR2 SASEGT. In DNA, the CDR3 is TGTGCCAGCAGTGTGGCAGGGACTAACTATGGCTACACCTTC. Its translation is CASSVAGTNYGYTF.

The chain is built from TRBV21-1 and TRBJ1-3; whether TRBD1, the table's D call, matches the DNA was not checked. TRBV21-1 is deemed a pseudogene. The CDR3 is 17 amino acids. The CDR3 DNA reads TGTGCCAGCAGCAAAGCAGGACAGCTTAGCTCTGGAAACACCATATATTTT. Residues: CASSKAGQLSSGNTIYF.

This rearrangement joins TRBV14 to TRBJ2-1; tentative D call: TRBD1 (5 bases). Looked up from germline, CDR1 is SGHDN and CDR2 is FVKESK. This CDR3 contains 13 residues. Trimming shortened V by 1 base and J by 8 bases, and 9 bases separated the two germline ends. CDR3 DNA sequence: TGTGCCAGCAGCCAAGTCTCAGGGTATGAGCAGTTCTTC. This sequence encodes CASSQVSGYEQFF.

This clone has only one observation. The chain is built from TRBV30 and TRBJ1-1; no clear D gene. The CDR3 sequence is 13 residues long. V gave up 1 base and J gave up 4 bases, with 10 bases separating them. Germline CDR1 is GTSNPN and CDR2 is SVGIG (reference sequence). CDR3: CAWSAGFGTEAFF. DNA for the CDR3: TGTGCCTGGAGTGCGGGATTTGGCACTGAAGCTTTCTTT. Full variable domain (rest looked up from reference TRBV30 and TRBJ1-1): SQTIHQWPATLVQPVGSPLSLECTVEGTSNPNLYWYRQAAGRGLQLLFYSVGIGQISSEVPQNLSASRPQDRQFILSSKKLLLSDSGFYLCAWSAGFGTEAFFGQGTRLTVV.

V gene TRBV6-5 combines with J gene TRBJ2-7, with D perhaps TRBD2 (5 bases). Trimming left V 3 bases short and J 7 bases short, with 16 bases between. This CDR3 region has 14 residues. Germline V gene data show CDR1 as MNHEY and CDR2 as SVGAGI. CDR3 sequence: CASSYWARRGEQYF. CDR3 in DNA: TGTGCCAGCAGTTATTGGGCCCGACGGGGTGAGCAGTACTTC.

The V gene is TRBV18, the J gene TRBJ2-2; 11 bases are shared with TRBD2. J was trimmed by 4 bases and V by 5 bases; bases with no gene match: 6. This CDR3 has 16 residues. Germline CDR1 KGHSH, CDR2 LQKENI. CDR3 loop: CASSITGTSGTGELFF. The CDR3 nucleotides read TGTGCCAGCTCAATAACCGGGACTAGCGGCACCGGGGAGCTGTTTTTT.

This clone turned up a few times. The chain couples TRBV6-4 to TRBJ2-3; 8 positions match TRBD2. Looked up from germline, CDR1 is MRHNA and CDR2 is SNTAGT. The V segment lost 6 bases and the J segment 2 bases; nucleotides outside the gene matches: 7. This CDR3 spans 15 amino acids. This chain's CDR3 is CASSRGAGDTDTQYF. The CDR3 DNA reads as TGTGCCAGCAGCAGGGGAGCGGGGGACACAGATACGCAGTATTTT.

The rearrangement joins TRBV19 to TRBJ2-1; TRBD2 aligns across 8 bases. The CDR3 sequence is 14 residues long. Germline V gene sequence: CDR1 LNHDA, CDR2 SQIVND (reference sequence). With V trimmed by 3 bases and J by 3 bases, 1 base remained unmatched. This chain's CDR3 is CASSMGLDYNEQFF. In DNA form, the CDR3 reads TGTGCCAGTAGTATGGGACTAGACTACAATGAGCAGTTCTTC.

This rearrangement joins TRBV6-5 to TRBJ1-3, with unresolved D. This CDR3 comprises 16 residues. The V end was cut by 4 bases, the J end by 2 bases, with 15 bases between. CDR1 and CDR2 from the germline V gene are MNHEY and SVGAGI. This CDR3 is CASSFWQDSAGNTIYF. The CDR3 nucleotides read TGTGCCAGCAGTTTCTGGCAGGACTCAGCTGGAAACACCATATATTTT.

The gene calls are TRBV5-1 and TRBJ1-1, with D possibly TRBD1 on 6 matching bases. The length of the CDR3 is 14 residues. CDR1 and CDR2 (germline): SGHRS, YFSETQ. The V and J ends lost 1 base and 5 bases respectively, with 12 bases between them. The CDR3 is CASSLTGPRTEAFF. The CDR3 bases are TGCGCCAGCAGCTTGACAGGGCCGAGGACTGAAGCTTTCTTT.

Concerning this clone itself: Germline is not matched at one junction end, which may reflect a read error. CDR3 DNA sequence: TGTGCCAGCTCGCCACCGGGACAGGGGGACGAAAAACTGTTTTTT. Translated, it gives CASSPPGQGDEKLFF. The rearrangement links TRBV18 to TRBJ1-4, with 11 bases aligning to TRBD1. Germline CDR1 reads KGHSH; CDR2 reads LQKENI. This CDR3 is built from 15 residues. The variable domain in full, with the rest retrieved from reference TRBV18 and TRBJ1-4, is NAGVMQNPRHLVRRRGQEARLRCSPMKGHSHVYWYRQLPEEGLKFMVYLQKENIIDESGMPKERFSAEFPKEGPSILRIQQVVRGDSAAYFCASSPPGQGDEKLFFGSGTQLSVL.

V is TRBV28 and J is TRBJ2-2, with TRBD2 matching 7 bases. The CDR3 totals 17 residues. CDR1 and CDR2 from the germline V gene are MDHEN and SYDVKM. V was pared by 4 bases and J by 1 base, with 9 bases of the junction left unmatched. Here the CDR3 DNA reads TGTGCCAGCAGTTACCCGAGCGGGGAAAGGAACACCGGGGAGCTGTTTTTT. It translates to CASSYPSGERNTGELFF.

The chain links TRBV9 to TRBJ2-7, with 15 bases identical to TRBD2. CDR1 and CDR2 (germline): SGDLS, YYNGEE. The CDR3 runs 18 residues. V was pared by 0 bases and J by 6 bases, with 10 bases of the junction left unmatched. The CDR3 reads CASSVEGLGLAGGSEQYF. The CDR3 nucleotides read TGTGCCAGCAGCGTAGAAGGCCTGGGACTAGCGGGGGGAAGCGAGCAGTACTTC.

Written as DNA, the CDR3 is TGTGCCAGCATCGGGCAGGGCCTCGATGGCTACACCTTC. Translation: CASIGQGLDGYTF. V and J are TRBV27 and TRBJ1-2; possibly TRBD1 for D (5 bases). Looked up from germline, CDR1 is MNHEY and CDR2 is SMNVEV (reference sequence). Trimming took off 7 bases at V and 6 bases at J, with 15 bases between the two ends. CDR3 size: 13 residues.